A single sample is the source of the 25 T cell receptor beta chains below, sequenced in a study of cytomegalovirus exposure and HLA in healthy donors. Both 60 Vbeta primers and 13 Jbeta primers went into the PCR. This table comes from immunoSEQ multiplex PCR, and its TCRdb copy is limited to in-frame clones, with some not included. The sample lists about 110,000 clones, 70% to 80% occurring once. Sequenced material: PBMCs. The receptor source for this set is a man in his forties or fifties in good health and CMV-seropositive.

V gene TRBV2 combines with J gene TRBJ1-2; 7 nucleotides agree with TRBD1. Trimming cost V 5 bases and J 6 bases; bases outside gene matches: 6. The V gene's germline CDR1 is SNHLY and CDR2 FYNNEI. The CDR3 sequence is 13 residues long. CDR3: CASSYGTANGYTF. CDR3 sequence (DNA): TGTGCCAGCAGTTACGGGACAGCCAATGGCTACACCTTC.

This clone showed up just once. The chain joins TRBV15 to TRBJ2-7; D is uncertain. V was trimmed by 0 bases and J by 1 base, leaving 10 bases between them. The CDR3 is made up of 15 amino acids. From germline, CDR1 is LNHNV and CDR2 YYDKDF (reference sequence). The CDR3 loop reads CATSRDGYGSYEQYF. The CDR3 DNA reads TGTGCCACCAGCAGAGATGGCTACGGGTCCTACGAGCAGTACTTC.

This clone was counted once. The CDR3 spells CASSIMNRVADEQFF. The CDR3 DNA is TGTGCCAGCAGTATCATGAACAGGGTGGCGGATGAGCAGTTCTTC. The V gene is TRBV6-5, the J gene TRBJ2-1; possible D gene TRBD1, 6 bases. The germline V gene encodes CDR1 MNHEY and CDR2 SVGAGI. The CDR3 extends over 15 amino acids. V lost 5 bases and J 8 bases, leaving 19 bases between the germline ends.

The gene calls are TRBV5-4 and TRBJ2-5; a weak D match, TRBD1 (6 bases). There are 14 residues in the CDR3. V was cut by 6 bases and J by 1 base, with 13 bases left in between. The germline gives CDR1 SGHNT, CDR2 YYREEE (reference sequence). CDR3 loop: CASTPETGQETQYF. The CDR3 nucleotides are TGTGCCAGCACCCCGGAGACAGGCCAAGAGACCCAGTACTTC.

This sequence joins TRBV7-6 and TRBJ2-7; 8 bases map to TRBD1. Germline V gene data show CDR1 as SGHVS and CDR2 as FNYEAQ. Trimming took 1 base from V and 3 from J; bases not matched to a gene: 11. The CDR3 contains 17 residues. CDR3 sequence (DNA): TGTGCCAGCAGCTTAGGTCGATCAGGGGGCTTAGTCTACGAGCAGTACTTC. Translation: CASSLGRSGGLVYEQYF.

This clone has more than one count but fewer than ten. The chain couples TRBV27 to TRBJ1-5; D is unresolved. Germline V gives CDR1 MNHEY, CDR2 SMNVEV (reference sequence). The germline V and J ends were trimmed by 3 bases and 4 bases, with 10 bases remaining between them. The length of the CDR3 is 14 residues. This CDR3 reads CASSLGGNNQPQHF. As DNA, the CDR3 is TGTGCCAGCAGTTTGGGCGGGAATAATCAGCCCCAGCATTTT.

This clone was counted only a few times. The chain couples TRBV5-1 to TRBJ1-2; D unresolved. The CDR3 has 13 residues. With 0 bases removed from V and 1 base from J, the gap between germline ends came to 4 bases. Looked up from germline, CDR1 is SGHRS and CDR2 is YFSETQ. In DNA, the CDR3 is TGCGCCAGCAGCTTGGATCATAACTATGGCTACACCTTC. Amino acids: CASSLDHNYGYTF.

The genes are TRBV10-3 and TRBJ2-5; perhaps TRBD1 as D (6 bases). The germline CDR1 and CDR2 sequences are ENHRY and SYGVKD. There are 12 residues in the CDR3. V lost 10 bases, J lost 2 bases, and 11 bases lay in between. The CDR3 reads CATRQDQETQYF. CDR3 bases: TGTGCCACCCGACAGGATCAAGAGACCCAGTACTTC.

The sample holds a few counts of this clone. The CDR3 here is CASSPDSLYGYTF. CDR3 nucleotide sequence: TGTGCCAGCAGCCCCGACAGTCTCTATGGCTACACCTTC. V is TRBV6-5 and J is TRBJ1-2; possibly TRBD1 for D (5 bases). This CDR3 has 13 amino acids. V was pared by 6 bases and J by 4 bases, with 12 bases between. Germline V gives CDR1 MNHEY, CDR2 SVGAGI.

This rearrangement joins TRBV11-2 to TRBJ2-2; 10 bases fit TRBD2. This CDR3 has 16 amino acids. Germline V gene lookup returns CDR1 SGHAT and CDR2 FQNNGV. V shed 1 base, J shed 6 bases, and the junction held 5 bases outside the gene matches. The CDR3 loop reads CASSLVSGGAAGELFF. Here the CDR3 DNA reads TGTGCCAGCAGCTTAGTAAGCGGGGGGGCCGCCGGGGAGCTGTTTTTT.

The rearrangement uses TRBV10-3 and TRBJ2-5; D is undetermined. This CDR3 spans 14 amino acids. V gave up 0 bases and J gave up 2 bases, with 7 bases separating them. The germline gives CDR1 ENHRY, CDR2 SYGVKD. The CDR3 protein is CAISESTVQETQYF. The CDR3, as DNA: TGTGCCATCAGTGAGTCTACAGTACAAGAGACCCAGTACTTC.

The sample holds one count of this clone. Within the sample, other DNA sequences also encode this same CDR3. The chain uses TRBV2 and TRBJ2-2, with 15 bases fitting TRBD2. With V trimmed by 6 bases and J by 4 bases, 0 bases remained unmatched. This CDR3 has 15 residues. Germline CDR1 SNHLY, CDR2 FYNNEI. Written as DNA, the CDR3 is TGTGCCAGCAGGGGACTAGCGGGGGGCACCGGGGAGCTGTTTTTT. This translates into CASRGLAGGTGELFF.

This clone was counted many times. The chain employs TRBV28 and TRBJ1-1, with 8 bases that match TRBD1. The CDR3 contains 14 residues. V trimming: 4 bases; J trimming: 4 bases; junction bases outside the gene matches: 5. Germline V gives CDR1 MDHEN, CDR2 SYDVKM. CDR3 sequence: CASSYVDRGTEAFF. The CDR3 DNA reads as TGTGCCAGCAGTTACGTAGACAGGGGCACTGAAGCTTTCTTT.

The chain employs TRBV6-1 and TRBJ1-5; D possibly corresponds to TRBD1 (5 bases). The CDR3 has 16 amino acids. Deletions cut 2 bases from V and 0 bases from J, with 11 bases between. Per germline, CDR1 MNHNS and CDR2 SASEGT. CDR3 residues: CASSERRGYSNQPQHF. CDR3 sequence (DNA): TGTGCCAGCAGTGAAAGAAGGGGTTATAGCAATCAGCCCCAGCATTTT.

V usage is TRBV2 and J usage is TRBJ2-3, with a possible D match to TRBD2 (7 bases). Trimming took 9 bases from V and 2 from J, leaving 15 bases between them. The CDR3 has 14 amino acids. Germline V lookup: CDR1 SNHLY, CDR2 FYNNEI. The CDR3 nucleotides read TGTGCCAGAGGGGGGGGGACTTACACAGATACGCAGTATTTT. Its protein is CARGGGTYTDTQYF.

A few counts support this clone. The chain employs TRBV6-6 and TRBJ2-3; 7 bases line up with TRBD2. This CDR3 is 15 amino acids long. V lost 3 bases, J lost 1 base, and 4 bases stayed unmatched. Germline lookup yields CDR1 MNHNY and CDR2 SVGAGI (reference sequence). CDR3 nucleotide sequence: TGTGCCAGCAGTTATGGGCTAGCGGGCACAGATACGCAGTATTTT. It yields the protein CASSYGLAGTDTQYF.

This chain joins TRBV6-5 and TRBJ2-5, with TRBD1 matching 10 bases. In germline, CDR1 is MNHEY, CDR2 SVGAGI. Trimming cost V 6 bases and J 11 bases; bases outside gene matches: 15. This CDR3 has 15 residues. CDR3 DNA sequence: TGTGCCAGCAGCTCTAGACAGGGGGCTTCGGGGGAGCAGTACTTC. It is translated as CASSSRQGASGEQYF.

This clone has only a few counts. V and J are TRBV6-1 and TRBJ1-5; 8 bases are shared with TRBD1. CDR1 MNHNS and CDR2 SASEGT come from the germline V gene. The CDR3 extends over 14 amino acids. With V trimmed by 2 bases and J by 5 bases, 2 bases remained unmatched. CDR3 amino acids: CASSEQGAHQPQHF. CDR3 coding DNA: TGTGCCAGCAGTGAACAGGGGGCCCATCAGCCCCAGCATTTT.

The rearrangement joins TRBV5-8 to TRBJ1-5; D remains unclear. The V gene's germline CDR1 is SGHTS and CDR2 YDEGEE. The CDR3 consists of 15 residues. V lost 4 bases and J lost 0, with 11 bases in between. The CDR3 spells CASSLVALSNQPQHF. The CDR3 region has the DNA TGTGCCAGCAGCCTGGTAGCCCTTAGCAATCAGCCCCAGCATTTT. Full variable domain (rest looked up from reference TRBV5-8 and TRBJ1-5): EAGVTQSPTHLIKTRGQQATLRCSPISGHTSVYWYQQALGLGLQFLLWYDEGEERNRGNFPPRFSGRQFPNYSSELNVNALELEDSALYLCASSLVALSNQPQHFGDGTRLSIL.

The chain couples TRBV19 to TRBJ1-1; tentative D call: TRBD1 (6 bases). Per the germline V gene, CDR1 is LNHDA and CDR2 is SQIVND (reference sequence). The CDR3 runs 14 residues. V was cut by 6 bases and J by 1 base, with 12 bases left in between. The CDR3 sequence: CASSNRAGNTEAFF. In DNA form, the CDR3 reads TGTGCCAGTAGCAACAGGGCCGGGAACACTGAAGCTTTCTTT.

This clone has more than one count but fewer than ten. This rearrangement joins TRBV5-5 to TRBJ2-3; 9 nucleotides align to TRBD1. Per germline, CDR1 SGHKS and CDR2 YYEKEE (reference sequence). This CDR3 has 15 residues. J gave up 4 bases and V 2 bases, and 5 bases lay outside the gene matches. The CDR3 loop reads CASSFTGGMSDTQYF. The CDR3, as DNA: TGTGCCAGCAGCTTTACAGGGGGCATGTCAGATACGCAGTATTTT.

The rearrangement joins TRBV5-8 to TRBJ2-3, with D possibly being TRBD2 (7 bases). CDR3 size: 16 residues. V was cut by 2 bases and J by 5 bases, with 18 bases left in between. Germline V gives CDR1 SGHTS, CDR2 YDEGEE. The CDR3 sequence is CASSLPGEGVKDTQYF. CDR3 coding DNA: TGTGCCAGCAGCTTACCCGGGGAGGGGGTAAAAGATACGCAGTATTTT.

This clone was seen a handful of times. The rearrangement uses TRBV7-7 and TRBJ1-1; D might be TRBD1 (6 bases). Trimming shortened V by 5 bases and J by 6 bases, and 13 bases separated the two germline ends. CDR1 is SSHAT and CDR2 is FNYEAQ in the germline V gene (reference sequence). This CDR3 has 13 residues. DNA of the CDR3: TGTGCCAGCAGCCCTTGGAAGGGGGCTGAAGCTTTCTTT. Protein sequence: CASSPWKGAEAFF.

The chain carries TRBV7-3 and TRBJ2-2; tentative D call: TRBD1 (5 bases). V was trimmed by 5 bases and J by 0 bases, leaving 10 bases between them. This CDR3 has 15 residues. Germline V gene lookup returns CDR1 SGHTA and CDR2 FQGTGA. The CDR3 loop is CASSRDSSNTGELFF. In nucleotides, the CDR3 is TGTGCCAGCAGCCGTGACAGTTCGAACACCGGGGAGCTGTTTTTT.

This chain links TRBV27 with TRBJ1-2; TRBD1 agrees at 12 bases. V shed 3 bases, J shed 3 bases, and the junction held 14 bases outside the gene matches. CDR1 MNHEY and CDR2 SMNVEV come from the germline V gene (reference sequence). The CDR3 totals 19 residues. CDR3 DNA: TGTGCCAGCAGTTTCCGACAAACCGGGACAGGGGGCCCTCACTATGGCTACACCTTC. Translating it yields CASSFRQTGTGGPHYGYTF.